This TCR beta chain came from a study of cytomegalovirus exposure and HLA in healthy donors. Germline loops: CDR1 SGHRS, CDR2 YFSETQ. The junction had 3 bases not matched to a gene; V was cut back by 0 bases and J by 2 bases. This CDR3 has 15 amino acids. Each of the donors was a healthy bone marrow donor. The PCR was carried out with 60 Vbeta primers and 13 Jbeta primers. Libraries were prepared by immunoSEQ multiplex PCR; TCRdb keeps only in-frame clonotypes and omits some of them. The data show approximately 120,000 clones, approximately 87% seen once. This clonotype originated in a young man in good health and CMV-seropositive. The sequenced material came from PBMCs. This chain joins TRBV5-1 and TRBJ1-2, with 8 bases lining up with TRBD1. CDR3 loop: CASSLAGDRNYGYTF. DNA of the CDR3: TGCGCCAGCAGCTTGGCGGGGGACAGGAACTATGGCTACACCTTC.